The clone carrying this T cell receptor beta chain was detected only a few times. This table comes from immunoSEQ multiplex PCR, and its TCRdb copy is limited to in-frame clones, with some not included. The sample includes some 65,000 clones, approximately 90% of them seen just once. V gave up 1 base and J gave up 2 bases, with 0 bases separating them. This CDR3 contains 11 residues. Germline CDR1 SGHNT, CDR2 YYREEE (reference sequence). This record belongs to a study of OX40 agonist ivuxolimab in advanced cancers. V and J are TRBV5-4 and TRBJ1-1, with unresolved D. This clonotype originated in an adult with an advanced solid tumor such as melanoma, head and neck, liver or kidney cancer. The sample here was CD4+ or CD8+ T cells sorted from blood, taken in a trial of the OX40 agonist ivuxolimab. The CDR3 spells CASSLNTEAFF. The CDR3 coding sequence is TGTGCCAGCAGCTTGAACACTGAAGCTTTCTTT. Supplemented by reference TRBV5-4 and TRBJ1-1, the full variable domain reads ETGVTQSPTHLIKTRGQQVTLRCSSQSGHNTVSWYQQALGQGPQFIFQYYREEENGRGNFPPRFSGLQFPNYSSELNVNALELDDSALYLCASSLNTEAFFGQGTRLTVV.